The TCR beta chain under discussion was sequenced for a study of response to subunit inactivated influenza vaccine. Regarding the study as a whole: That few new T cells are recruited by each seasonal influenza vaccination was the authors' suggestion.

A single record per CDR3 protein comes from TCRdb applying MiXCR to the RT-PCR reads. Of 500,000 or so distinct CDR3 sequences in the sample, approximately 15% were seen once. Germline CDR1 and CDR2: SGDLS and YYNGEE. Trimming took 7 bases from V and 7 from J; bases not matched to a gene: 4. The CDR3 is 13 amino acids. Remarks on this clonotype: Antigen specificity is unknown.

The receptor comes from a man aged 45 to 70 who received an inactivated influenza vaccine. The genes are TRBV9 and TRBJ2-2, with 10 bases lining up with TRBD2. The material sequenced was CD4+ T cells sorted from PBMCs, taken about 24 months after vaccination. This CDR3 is CASGSGRVGELFF. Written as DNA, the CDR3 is TGTGCCAGCGGGAGCGGGAGGGTCGGGGAGCTGTTTTTT.